The clone carrying this T cell receptor (beta chain) was counted once. What it binds is unknown. Alongside a J-beta primer mix, a sample-barcoded 5' primer served in a second PCR lasting about 7 to 11 cycles. TCRdb reanalysed the 5' RACE reads using MiXCR and keeps one entry per CDR3 protein. This sample has around 1.5 million distinct CDR3 sequences, with roughly 59% found just once. These data come from a study of blood T cells in healthy people across ages. The CDR3 is 14 amino acids. V was pared by 8 bases and J by 1 base, with 6 bases of the junction left unmatched. Per the germline V gene, CDR1 is MNHEY and CDR2 is SVGEGT. Regarding the study as a whole: Conclusively comparing naive with antigen-experienced cells was impossible with unsorted PBMCs. More naive CD4+ cells and higher diversity marked long-lived donors relative to aged donors.

The genes are TRBV6-2 or TRBV6-3 and TRBJ2-5; 8 bases line up with TRBD2. The TCR sequence derives from a man aged 18 to 30 in good health. Sample: blood. DNA for the CDR3: TGTGCCAGCCTCAGAGCGGGGGTCCAAGAGACCCAGTACTTC. This encodes CASLRAGVQETQYF.